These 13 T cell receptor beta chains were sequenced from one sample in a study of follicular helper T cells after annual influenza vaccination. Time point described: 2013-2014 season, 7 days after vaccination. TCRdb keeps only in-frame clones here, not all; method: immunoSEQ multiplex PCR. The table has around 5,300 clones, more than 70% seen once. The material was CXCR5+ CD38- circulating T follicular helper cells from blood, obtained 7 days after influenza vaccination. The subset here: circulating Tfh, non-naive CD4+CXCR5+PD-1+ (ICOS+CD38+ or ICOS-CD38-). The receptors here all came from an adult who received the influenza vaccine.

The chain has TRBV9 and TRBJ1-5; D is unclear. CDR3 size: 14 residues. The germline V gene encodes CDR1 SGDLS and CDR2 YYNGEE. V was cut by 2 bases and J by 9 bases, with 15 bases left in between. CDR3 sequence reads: CASSVGVGEGPQHF. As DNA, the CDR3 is TGTGCCAGCAGCGTCGGGGTTGGGGAGGGGCCCCAGCATTTT.

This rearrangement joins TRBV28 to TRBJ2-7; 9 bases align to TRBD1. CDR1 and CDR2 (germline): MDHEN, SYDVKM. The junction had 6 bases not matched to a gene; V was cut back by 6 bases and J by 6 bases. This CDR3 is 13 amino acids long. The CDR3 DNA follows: TGTGCCAGCAGGTCGGGACAGGGCGTCGAGCAGTACTTC. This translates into CASRSGQGVEQYF.

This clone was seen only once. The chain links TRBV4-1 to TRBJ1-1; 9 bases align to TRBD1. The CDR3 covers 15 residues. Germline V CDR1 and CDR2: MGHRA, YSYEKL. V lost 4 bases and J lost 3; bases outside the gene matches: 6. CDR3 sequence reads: CASSPGTGYDTEAFF. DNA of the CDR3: TGCGCCAGCAGCCCTGGGACAGGGTATGACACTGAAGCTTTCTTT.

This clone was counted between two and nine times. The CDR3, as DNA: TGCGCCAGCAGCTTGGAAGGGGGATATGCAACTAATGAAAAACTGTTTTTT. Protein sequence: CASSLEGGYATNEKLFF. The chain couples TRBV5-1 to TRBJ1-4, with TRBD1 as a possible D gene (6 bases). Trimming removed 0 bases from V and 0 bases from J, with 12 bases in between. The germline CDR1 and CDR2 sequences are SGHRS and YFSETQ. This CDR3 region has 17 residues.

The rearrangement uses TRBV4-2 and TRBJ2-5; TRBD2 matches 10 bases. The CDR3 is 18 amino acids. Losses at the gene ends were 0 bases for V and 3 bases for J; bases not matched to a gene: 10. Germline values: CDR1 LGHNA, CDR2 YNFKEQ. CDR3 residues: CASSQDGTSGGAEETQYF. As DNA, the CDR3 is TGTGCCAGCAGCCAAGATGGGACGAGCGGGGGGGCAGAAGAGACCCAGTACTTC.

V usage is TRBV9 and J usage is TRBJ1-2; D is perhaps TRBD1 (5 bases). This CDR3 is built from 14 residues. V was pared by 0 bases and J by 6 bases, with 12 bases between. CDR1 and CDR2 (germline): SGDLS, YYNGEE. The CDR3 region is CASSVGAGVDGYTF. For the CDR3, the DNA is TGTGCCAGCAGCGTAGGTGCGGGGGTGGATGGCTACACCTTC.

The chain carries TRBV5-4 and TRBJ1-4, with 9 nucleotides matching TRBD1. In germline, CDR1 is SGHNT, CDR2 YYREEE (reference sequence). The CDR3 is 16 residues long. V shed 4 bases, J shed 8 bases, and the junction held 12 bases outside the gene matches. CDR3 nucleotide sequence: TGTGCCAGCAGCCGTAACTCGGGACAGGGCGGCGAAAAACTGTTTTTT. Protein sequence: CASSRNSGQGGEKLFF.

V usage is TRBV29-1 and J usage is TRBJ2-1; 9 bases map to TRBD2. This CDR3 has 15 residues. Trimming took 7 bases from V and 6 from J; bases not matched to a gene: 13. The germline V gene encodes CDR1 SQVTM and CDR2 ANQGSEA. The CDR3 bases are TGCAGCGAGTGGAGCGGCGGGAGGGCCTTCAATGAGCAGTTCTTC. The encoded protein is CSEWSGGRAFNEQFF.

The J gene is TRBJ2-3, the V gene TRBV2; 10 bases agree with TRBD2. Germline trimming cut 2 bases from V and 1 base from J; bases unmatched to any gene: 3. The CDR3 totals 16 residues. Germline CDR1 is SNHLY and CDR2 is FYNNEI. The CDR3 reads CASSELLAGGTDTQYF. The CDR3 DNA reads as TGTGCCAGCAGTGAACTCCTAGCGGGAGGCACAGATACGCAGTATTTT.

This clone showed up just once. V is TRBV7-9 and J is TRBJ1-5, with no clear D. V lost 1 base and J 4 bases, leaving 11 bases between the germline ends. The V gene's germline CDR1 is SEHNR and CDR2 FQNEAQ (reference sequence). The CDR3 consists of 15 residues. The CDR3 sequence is CASSLDGRGNQPQHF. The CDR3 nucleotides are TGTGCCAGCAGCTTAGACGGTCGAGGGAATCAGCCCCAGCATTTT.

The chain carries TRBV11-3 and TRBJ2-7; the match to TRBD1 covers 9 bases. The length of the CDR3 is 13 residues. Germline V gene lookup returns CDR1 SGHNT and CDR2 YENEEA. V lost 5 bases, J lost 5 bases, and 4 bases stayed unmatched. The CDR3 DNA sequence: TGTGCCAGCAGCCTCACAGGGGGCGACGAGCAGTACTTC. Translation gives CASSLTGGDEQYF.

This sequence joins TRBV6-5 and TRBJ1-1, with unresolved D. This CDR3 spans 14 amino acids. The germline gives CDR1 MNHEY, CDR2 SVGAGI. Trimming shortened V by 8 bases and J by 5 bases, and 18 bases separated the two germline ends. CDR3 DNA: TGTGCCAGCTTCTCACGGACTAGTCGGACTGAAGCTTTCTTT. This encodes CASFSRTSRTEAFF.

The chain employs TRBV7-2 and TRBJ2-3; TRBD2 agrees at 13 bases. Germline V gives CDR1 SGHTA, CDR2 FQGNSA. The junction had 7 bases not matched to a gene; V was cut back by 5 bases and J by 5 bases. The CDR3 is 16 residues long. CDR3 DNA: TGTGCCAGCAGCCGGACGGGACTAGCGGGGCGAGATACGCAGTATTTT. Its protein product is CASSRTGLAGRDTQYF.